Given below is one T cell receptor beta chain in context. Its antigen is unidentified. This record comes from a study of T cell responses to AZD1222 COVID-19 vaccine. TCRdb's table, derived via immunoSEQ multiplex PCR, lists solely in-frame clones and lacks some. The table shows 130,000 to 150,000 clones, with more than 70% occurring only once. The germline gives CDR1 MDHEN, CDR2 SYDVKM. The CDR3 consists of 16 residues. After removal of 6 bases from V and 7 bases from J, the junction contained 15 bases not matched to a gene. Study-level points and caveats: White British people made up most donors, females outnumbered males, and clonal diversity was possibly underestimated. After two AZD1222 doses, spike-specific TCR breadth and depth rose versus day 0. Repertoire samples came only from after the peak T cell response. Baseline serostatus was positive in only a handful of AZD1222 recipients.

The sequenced sample was peripheral blood, obtained on day 0 of AZD1222 vaccination. The J gene is TRBJ2-3, the V gene TRBV28, with 8 bases matching TRBD1. The sequence derives from an adult in good health. For the CDR3, the DNA is TGTGCCAGCAGCCCGGCCCCGGCGCAGGGGGCGTATACGCAGTATTTT. It codes for CASSPAPAQGAYTQYF.